One and the same sample provided the 17 T cell receptor beta chains below, sequenced in a study of tumor and adjacent non-tumor tissue in lung cancer. No cell sorting was done before RNA was extracted from the tissue. Three rounds of nested PCR, following a modified ARM-PCR protocol, produced the TCRbeta library. MiXCR, run by TCRdb on the multiplex PCR reads, gives a single entry per CDR3 protein. The sample shows approximately 150,000 distinct CDR3 sequences, approximately 72% of them seen only once. Sequencing was carried out using lung tumor tissue. The receptors here all came from a man in his 60s with small cell lung cancer.

This clonotype has a count of ten or more. The J gene is TRBJ1-2, the V gene TRBV5-6; D may be TRBD1 (5 bases). V lost 4 bases and J 4 bases, leaving 14 bases between the germline ends. In germline, CDR1 is SGHDT, CDR2 YYEEEE. CDR3 length: 14 residues. This CDR3 is CASSPGRVSYGYTF. The CDR3 region has the DNA TGTGCCAGCAGCCCGGGCAGGGTGAGCTATGGCTACACCTTC.

There are a few counts of this clonotype. The chain carries TRBV5-6 and TRBJ2-3; D not certain. Germline V gene lookup returns CDR1 SGHDT and CDR2 YYEEEE. Trimming pared 0 bases from V and 2 bases from J, leaving 4 bases between. The CDR3 extends over 13 amino acids. Here the CDR3 DNA reads TGTGCCAGCAGCTTGGCGTTCACAGATACGCAGTATTTT. Translation: CASSLAFTDTQYF.

In regard to this clonotype: A junction boundary mismatches the germline segment, possibly from a read error. The V and J genes are TRBV6-1 and TRBJ1-6; D is undetermined. Germline V CDR1 and CDR2: MNHNS, SASEGT. This CDR3 is 15 amino acids long. This CDR3 reads CASSADGGFNSSLHF. In nucleotides, the CDR3 is TGTGCCAGCAGTGCGGACGGAGGGTTTAATTCATCCCTCCACTTT.

Worth noting for this clonotype: Possible read error: a much larger clone is one base away. The chain has TRBV4-1 and TRBJ1-4; the D is unclear. This CDR3 has 15 amino acids. From germline, CDR1 is MGHRA and CDR2 YSYEKL. V lost 3 bases, J lost 0 bases, and 8 bases lay in between. CDR3 amino acids: CASSQTSTTNEKLFF. Written as DNA, the CDR3 is TGCGCCAGCAGCCAGACTTCCACAACTAATGAAAAACTGTTTTTT.

As for this clonotype: The junction does not match germline at one end; this may be a read error. The rearrangement joins TRBV11-3 to TRBJ2-6, with D perhaps matching TRBD2 (5 bases). CDR1 SGHNT and CDR2 YENEEA come from the germline V gene. The CDR3 contains 19 residues. The DNA for the CDR3 is TGTACCAGCAGCTTAGAAGGGTTGGACTCTCCTTCTGGGGCCAACGTCCTGACTTTC. Translated: CTSSLEGLDSPSGANVLTF. Full variable domain (outside the CDR3, taken from reference TRBV11-3 and TRBJ2-6): EAGVVQSPRYKIIEKKQPVAFWCNPISGHNTLYWYLQNLGQGPELLIRYENEEAVDDSQLPKDRFSAERLKGVDSTLKIQPAELGDSAVYLCTSSLEGLDSPSGANVLTFGAGSRLTVL.

This clonotype has a count of ten or more. This rearrangement joins TRBV20-1 to TRBJ2-3, with TRBD2 matching 14 bases. CDR3 length: 18 amino acids. Germline CDR1 reads DFQATT; CDR2 reads SNEGSKA (reference sequence). J was trimmed by 4 bases and V by 3 bases; bases with no gene match: 12. The CDR3 nucleotides read TGCAGTGCTAGTGGCCCCGGGACTAGCGGGAGTTCCTCAGATACGCAGTATTTT. Amino acids: CSASGPGTSGSSSDTQYF.

For this clonotype: A much larger clone differs from this one at a single base, so this may be a read error. The J gene is TRBJ2-1, the V gene TRBV6-5; 14 nucleotides align to TRBD2. V shed 4 bases, J shed 9 bases, and the junction held 17 bases outside the gene matches. Germline V lookup: CDR1 MNHEY, CDR2 SVGAGI. The length of the CDR3 is 19 residues. The CDR3 region is CASSSYPPGLAGVDGEQFF. CDR3 DNA sequence: TGTGCCAGCAGTTCATATCCCCCGGGACTAGCGGGAGTAGATGGTGAGCAGTTCTTC.

V is TRBV24-1 and J is TRBJ2-2, with TRBD2 identical over 7 bases. Germline CDR1 and CDR2: KGHDR and SFDVKD. V lost 5 bases and J lost 2; bases outside the gene matches: 10. This CDR3 has 17 residues. CDR3 in amino acids: CATSVLTSRTNTGELFF. The CDR3 DNA reads TGTGCCACCAGTGTATTGACTAGCAGGACCAACACCGGGGAGCTGTTTTTT.

In regard to this clonotype: The germline gene is not matched at one end of the junction; a read error may be the cause. The rearrangement joins TRBV5-6 to TRBJ2-7; tentative D call: TRBD1 (5 bases). TRBJ2-1 explains the end of the DNA better; the J call may be wrong. The CDR3 contains 11 residues. CDR1 and CDR2 from the germline V gene are SGHDT and YYEEEE. DNA of the CDR3: TGTACCAGCAGTTCCCTGGGGCGGCAGTTCTTC. It specifies CTSSSLGRQFF.

This clonotype was recorded a few times. V and J are TRBV20-1 and TRBJ2-7; 9 bases agree with TRBD2. Germline CDR1 and CDR2: DFQATT and SNEGSKA (reference sequence). With 6 bases clipped from V and 3 bases from J, the junction kept 9 bases outside the gene matches. The CDR3 runs to 14 residues. The CDR3 sequence: CSAISGSKGYEQYF. In nucleotides, the CDR3 is TGCAGTGCAATTAGCGGGAGTAAGGGCTACGAGCAGTACTTC.

In regard to this clonotype: A much larger clonotype is one base distant, so this may be a read error. This sequence joins TRBV12-3 or TRBV12-4 and TRBJ1-3; no definite D call. This CDR3 region has 15 residues. The CDR3 DNA reads as TGTGCCAGCAATTTAGTGTGGGCGAGAGGAAACACCATATATTTT. Translation: CASNLVWARGNTIYF.

The chain joins TRBV11-2 to TRBJ2-5; tentative D call: TRBD2 (6 bases). Germline V gene data show CDR1 as SGHAT and CDR2 as FQNNGV. Deletions cut 5 bases from V and 5 bases from J, with 12 bases between. This CDR3 has 13 amino acids. CDR3 in DNA: TGTGCCAGCAGCCCGGGACTTTGGGAGACCCAGTACTTC. Protein product: CASSPGLWETQYF. Drawing the rest from reference TRBV11-2 and TRBJ2-5, the complete variable domain is EAGVAQSPRYKIIEKRQSVAFWCNPISGHATLYWYQQILGQGPKLLIQFQNNGVVDDSQLPKDRFSAERLKGVDSTLKIQPAKLEDSAVYLCASSPGLWETQYFGPGTRLLVL.

J is TRBJ1-2 and V is TRBV11-2; 7 bases are shared with TRBD1. Germline V gives CDR1 SGHAT, CDR2 FQNNGV. This CDR3 has 14 amino acids. Trimming cost V 9 bases and J 4 bases; bases outside gene matches: 11. The CDR3 sequence: CASNHTGVAYGYTF. The DNA for the CDR3 is TGTGCCAGTAACCATACAGGGGTGGCCTATGGCTACACCTTC.

This clonotype was picked up many times. The chain has TRBV11-2 and TRBJ2-3; D possibly matches TRBD1 or TRBD2 (6 bases each). V dropped 1 base and J dropped 5 bases, with 19 bases sitting between them. The CDR3 covers 17 residues. The V gene's germline CDR1 is SGHAT and CDR2 FQNNGV. CDR3 loop: CASSLVVRSGGQDTQYF. The CDR3 DNA is TGTGCCAGCAGCTTAGTTGTCCGGAGTGGGGGGCAAGATACGCAGTATTTT.

Notes on this clonotype: A much more abundant neighbour one base away suggests this may be a read error. The chain combines TRBV6-1 with TRBJ1-4; maybe TRBD1 (6 bases). The CDR3 sequence is 16 residues long. CDR1 and CDR2 (germline): MNHNS, SASEGT. CDR3 in DNA: TGTGTCAGCAGTTTCGGAACAGGGACAACTAATGAAAAACTGTTTTTT. As protein: CVSSFGTGTTNEKLFF.

Regarding this clonotype: Its ends do not fully match the called genes, so a read error is possible. This chain connects TRBV29-1 to TRBJ2-1, with 9 bases lining up with TRBD2. Per germline, CDR1 SQVTM and CDR2 ANQGSEA. The CDR3 is 14 amino acids. The CDR3 region has the DNA TGCGGCGTTGTCCCCTTAGCGGGAGTGAATGAGCAGTTCTTC. It translates to CGVVPLAGVNEQFF.

A word on this clonotype: The junction shows a germline mismatch at one end, possibly a read error. This sequence joins TRBV11-2 and TRBJ2-6; 10 bases are shared with TRBD2. The CDR3 is 18 residues long. Germline CDR1 reads SGHAT; CDR2 reads FQNNGV. CDR3 protein: CASSLVLAGASGANVMTF. In DNA form, the CDR3 reads TGTGCCAGCAGTTTAGTCCTAGCGGGAGCCTCTGGGGCCAACGTCATGACTTTC. Looking up the rest from reference TRBV11-2 and TRBJ2-6 gives the full variable domain: EAGVAQSPRYKIIEKRQSVAFWCNPISGHATLYWYQQILGQGPKLLIQFQNNGVVDDSQLPKDRFSAERLKGVDSTLKIQPAKLEDSAVYLCASSLVLAGASGANVMTFGAGSRLTVL.